The 9 T cell receptor beta chains below all came from one sample that was sequenced in a study of OX40 agonist ivuxolimab in advanced cancers. The library was generated by the immunoSEQ multiplex PCR assay. In its TCRdb copy, this immuneACCESS table keeps in-frame sequences only and misses some clones. Where compared with another copy, unresolved V genes explain less than half of these, and the others have no known cause. The sample table holds about 70,000 clones, of which roughly 85% were seen once. Around 8.2% of the sample is in the top ten clones. Sequenced here: CD4+ or CD8+ T cells sorted from blood, sampled in a trial of the OX40 agonist ivuxolimab. Source of these receptors: an adult with an advanced solid tumor such as melanoma, head and neck, liver or kidney cancer.

This clone occurred a few times. The CDR3: CASSQVSGWAFF. CDR3 nucleotide sequence: TGTGCCAGCAGCCAAGTATCCGGGTGGGCTTTCTTT. The gene calls are TRBV14 and TRBJ1-1; the D is unclear. There are 12 residues in the CDR3. V lost 1 base, J lost 11 bases, and 11 bases lay in between. The germline V gene has CDR1 SGHDN and CDR2 FVKESK.

This chain links TRBV7-2 with TRBJ1-2; 8 bases fit TRBD1. Trimming at V came to 3 bases and at J to 8 bases, leaving 5 bases not matched to a gene. In germline, CDR1 is SGHTA, CDR2 FQGNSA. This CDR3 is built from 13 residues. For the CDR3, the DNA is TGTGCCAGCAGCTTCTCCAGGGGGCGAGGCTACACCTTC. Its protein is CASSFSRGRGYTF.

The chain carries TRBV30 and TRBJ1-4; 8 bases are shared with TRBD1. Germline V lookup: CDR1 GTSNPN, CDR2 SVGIG (reference sequence). Trimming cost V 0 bases and J 8 bases; bases outside gene matches: 8. The CDR3 covers 15 residues. CDR3 DNA sequence: TGTGCCTGGAGTGTACCTGACAGGGGAGACGAAAAACTGTTTTTT. This gives the protein CAWSVPDRGDEKLFF.

The chain has TRBV10-3 and TRBJ1-1, with D uncertain. CDR1 ENHRY and CDR2 SYGVKD come from the germline V gene. This CDR3 has 15 amino acids. V gave up 0 bases and J gave up 6 bases, with 14 bases separating them. CDR3 region: CAISESWQAGAEAFF. CDR3 bases: TGTGCCATCAGTGAGTCTTGGCAGGCTGGGGCTGAAGCTTTCTTT.

The chain uses TRBV4-2 and TRBJ1-2; D perhaps matches TRBD1 (5 bases). With 0 bases removed from V and 2 bases from J, the gap between germline ends came to 7 bases. The CDR3 is 14 residues long. Germline V gene data show CDR1 as LGHNA and CDR2 as YNFKEQ. The CDR3 is CASSQEPGNYGYTF. Written as DNA, the CDR3 is TGTGCCAGCAGCCAAGAACCAGGGAACTATGGCTACACCTTC.

The rearrangement links TRBV7-2 to TRBJ1-5, with 8 bases lining up with TRBD1. CDR3 size: 16 residues. Germline values: CDR1 SGHTA, CDR2 FQGNSA. V lost 3 bases, J lost 6 bases, and 10 bases stayed unmatched. DNA for the CDR3: TGTGCCAGCAGCTTTAAACAGGGGGAGGGAGGTCAGCCCCAGCATTTT. Translation gives CASSFKQGEGGQPQHF.

The genes are TRBV7-6 and TRBJ2-7, with D maybe TRBD2 (6 bases). CDR3 size: 12 residues. CDR1 is SGHVS and CDR2 is FNYEAQ in the germline V gene. V shed 2 bases and J shed 6 bases, with 8 bases lying between them. In DNA form, the CDR3 reads TGTGCCAGCAGCTTATGGGGAGGCGAGCAGTACTTC. Translation: CASSLWGGEQYF.

This chain connects TRBV7-3 to TRBJ1-6; D is unclear. The CDR3 length is 13 residues. Germline V lookup: CDR1 SGHTA, CDR2 FQGTGA. Trimming took 2 bases from V and 10 from J, leaving 9 bases between them. The CDR3 region is CASSLGGESPLHF. CDR3 coding DNA: TGTGCCAGCAGCTTAGGAGGTGAATCACCCCTCCACTTT.

The chain joins TRBV7-8 to TRBJ2-5, with D perhaps TRBD2 (7 bases). The CDR3 spans 15 residues. The germline V gene encodes CDR1 SGHVS and CDR2 FQNEAQ. Deletions cut 7 bases from V and 5 bases from J, with 20 bases between. CDR3 loop: CASTPRGRGGETQYF. In DNA form, the CDR3 reads TGTGCCAGCACCCCACGGGGGCGGGGAGGGGAGACCCAGTACTTC. The full variable domain, with the rest looked up from reference TRBV7-8 and TRBJ2-5, is GAGVSQSPRYKVAKRGQDVALRCDPISGHVSLFWYQQALGQGPEFLTYFQNEAQLDKSGLPSDRFFAERPEGSVSTLKIQRTQQEDSAVYLCASTPRGRGGETQYFGPGTRLLVL.